Shown below are 4 T cell receptor beta chains from a single sample sequenced in a study of Graves' ophthalmopathy and Graves' hyperthyroidism. TCR beta CDR3 regions were amplified from RNA transcripts. Second-round multiplex PCR came after a first-round RT-PCR that employed HTBI primers. TCRdb recomputed calls from the multiplex PCR reads with MiXCR, one row per CDR3 protein. The data contain 360,000 or so distinct CDR3 sequences, approximately 20% of them singletons. Source material: peripheral blood. The receptor source for this set is a woman between 18 and 30 years old with Graves' ophthalmopathy.

This clonotype was counted many times. This rearrangement joins TRBV29-1 to TRBJ1-2; 8 nucleotides line up with TRBD1. V gave up 7 bases and J gave up 8 bases; unmatched junction bases: 15. The CDR3 sequence is 14 residues long. The germline V gene encodes CDR1 SQVTM and CDR2 ANQGSEA. CDR3 bases: TGCAGCGCTGTACCCACCCGGACAGGGAGCGGCTACACCTTC. Amino acid sequence: CSAVPTRTGSGYTF.

The V and J genes are TRBV28 and TRBJ1-6; TRBD1 might be the D (6 bases). CDR3 length: 18 residues. Germline V gives CDR1 MDHEN, CDR2 SYDVKM. V lost 3 bases and J lost 1, with 16 bases in between. CDR3 region: CASSFWQGKMSYNSPLHF. The CDR3 coding sequence is TGTGCCAGCAGTTTTTGGCAGGGGAAAATGTCCTATAATTCACCCCTCCACTTT.

The chain has TRBV6-1 and TRBJ2-7, with 8 bases that match TRBD2. The CDR3 covers 15 residues. Germline V gene sequence: CDR1 MNHNS, CDR2 SASEGT. J lost 2 bases, V lost 2 bases, and 5 bases had no gene match. The CDR3 bases are TGTGCCAGCAGTGAAATAGCGGGGATGCCCTACGAGCAGTACTTC. It yields the protein CASSEIAGMPYEQYF.

The table lists this clonotype with many counts. The V gene is TRBV7-8, the J gene TRBJ1-1; 8 bases are a match to TRBD1. This CDR3 is built from 18 residues. Germline-derived CDR1 and CDR2 are SGHVS and FQNEAQ. Trimming at V came to 0 bases and at J to 1 base, leaving 10 bases not matched to a gene. In DNA form, the CDR3 reads TGTGCCAGCAGCTTAGCTTTTTTTTCCGGGACAGGGAACACTGAAGCTTTCTTT. It codes for CASSLAFFSGTGNTEAFF. The variable domain in full, with the rest retrieved from reference TRBV7-8 and TRBJ1-1, is GAGVSQSPRYKVAKRGQDVALRCDPISGHVSLFWYQQALGQGPEFLTYFQNEAQLDKSGLPSDRFFAERPEGSVSTLKIQRTQQEDSAVYLCASSLAFFSGTGNTEAFFGQGTRLTVV.